The 7 T cell receptor beta chains presented below share a single source sample, sequenced in a study of T cells in pancreatic ductal adenocarcinoma. Profiling relied on immunoSEQ multiplex PCR, and the TCRdb table lists in-frame clones only, not all of them. This table has around 100,000 clones, 90% to 95% appearing once. Selected pancreatic ductal adenocarcinoma patients had undergone surgery without neoadjuvant therapy. The source material was PBMCs. The receptors derive from a human donor with pancreatic ductal adenocarcinoma.

The chain couples TRBV5-1 to TRBJ2-2; no firm D call. Germline V lookup: CDR1 SGHRS, CDR2 YFSETQ. This CDR3 contains 13 residues. The V gene lost 1 base and the J gene lost 3 bases, with 4 bases spanning the gap. This chain's CDR3 is CASSLQDTGELFF. The CDR3, as DNA: TGCGCCAGCAGCTTGCAGGACACCGGGGAGCTGTTTTTT.

The CDR3 region is CASSLAGAPTQYF. Written as DNA, the CDR3 is TGTGCCAGCAGCTTAGCGGGGGCGCCCACGCAGTATTTT. The chain is built from TRBV7-3 and TRBJ2-3, with a tentative D call TRBD2 (7 bases). V lost 2 bases and J lost 9, with 12 bases in between. This CDR3 has 13 amino acids. The germline gives CDR1 SGHTA, CDR2 FQGTGA.

CDR3 sequence: CASSLGQTYTDTQYF. The CDR3, as DNA: TGCGCCAGCAGCTTGGGACAAACTTACACAGATACGCAGTATTTT. This rearrangement joins TRBV5-1 to TRBJ2-3; D unresolved. Germline V gene sequence: CDR1 SGHRS, CDR2 YFSETQ. The V end was cut by 0 bases, the J end by 2 bases, with 10 bases between. The CDR3 loop spans 15 amino acids.

In its sample, this clone was seen once. This rearrangement joins TRBV15 to TRBJ2-2; a possible D gene is TRBD2 (6 bases). CDR3 length: 13 amino acids. V lost 1 base to trimming and J lost 7 bases, with 7 bases between them. CDR1 and CDR2 from the germline V gene are LNHNV and YYDKDF (reference sequence). The DNA of the CDR3 is TGTGCCACCAGCAGAGTCGGGGGCGGGGAGCTGTTTTTT. Its protein product is CATSRVGGGELFF.

This chain joins TRBV6-5 and TRBJ1-1; D remains unclear. V lost 2 bases and J 1 base, leaving 11 bases between the germline ends. Germline V gene data show CDR1 as MNHEY and CDR2 as SVGAGI. The CDR3 is 15 residues long. CDR3 loop: CASSYRWQENTEAFF. The DNA for the CDR3 is TGTGCCAGCAGTTACCGGTGGCAGGAGAACACTGAAGCTTTCTTT.

The J gene is TRBJ2-4, the V gene TRBV29-1; weak D call: TRBD1 (7 bases). With 1 base removed from V and 10 bases from J, the gap between germline ends came to 14 bases. CDR1 and CDR2 from the germline V gene are SQVTM and ANQGSEA. The CDR3 is made up of 13 amino acids. CDR3 residues: CSVEVGAGQIQYF. The CDR3 nucleotides are TGCAGCGTTGAAGTAGGGGCGGGACAGATTCAGTACTTC.

The gene calls are TRBV15 and TRBJ2-4; D ambiguous. The length of the CDR3 is 13 residues. The V gene lost 0 bases and the J gene lost 8 bases, with 8 bases spanning the gap. CDR1 and CDR2 (germline): LNHNV, YYDKDF (reference sequence). The CDR3 region is CATSRDTRDIQYF. As DNA, the CDR3 is TGTGCCACCAGCAGAGATACCCGGGACATTCAGTACTTC.